Shown below are 26 T cell receptor beta chains from a single sample sequenced in a study of CD8+ T cells in alopecia areata. Isolated RNA was reverse transcribed into cDNA used as the sequencing template. Only in-frame clones appear in the TCRdb table, and some are missing; sequencing was by immunoSEQ multiplex PCR. The sample shows some 200,000 clones, 40% to 55% of them seen only once. Treatment here: oral pan-JAK inhibitor, 5-10 mg twice daily. Here the sequenced sample was CD4+ T cells sorted from blood, taken at approximately week 36, from a patient treated with tofacitinib. The receptors originated from a human donor with alopecia areata.

The chain combines TRBV30 with TRBJ2-7; 7 nucleotides agree with TRBD2. V lost 5 bases and J lost 2; bases outside the gene matches: 9. The CDR3 sequence is 14 residues long. Per germline, CDR1 GTSNPN and CDR2 SVGIG (reference sequence). Here the CDR3 DNA reads TGTGCCTGGGCGACTGGCGGGAGTACCTACGAGCAGTACTTC. As protein: CAWATGGSTYEQYF.

This sequence joins TRBV30 and TRBJ2-2, with D tentatively TRBD1 (6 bases). With 2 bases removed from V and 2 bases from J, the gap between germline ends came to 15 bases. The CDR3 is 16 residues long. Germline assignment: CDR1 GTSNPN and CDR2 SVGIG (reference sequence). CDR3 protein: CAWSSIMTGNTGELFF. The CDR3 nucleotides are TGTGCCTGGAGTTCCATTATGACAGGCAACACCGGGGAGCTGTTTTTT.

V gene TRBV15 combines with J gene TRBJ1-1; D perhaps matches TRBD1 (5 bases). The CDR3 loop spans 15 amino acids. Germline CDR1 is LNHNV and CDR2 is YYDKDF (reference sequence). V was shortened by 0 bases and J by 4 bases, with 12 bases between the two germline ends. This CDR3 is CATSRDVSGGTEAFF. CDR3 nucleotides: TGTGCCACCAGCAGAGACGTCAGTGGGGGCACTGAAGCTTTCTTT.

The chain combines TRBV5-4 with TRBJ2-7; 8 bases align to TRBD1. Germline lookup yields CDR1 SGHNT and CDR2 YYREEE (reference sequence). CDR3 length equals 15 residues. The V segment lost 4 bases and the J segment 0 bases; nucleotides outside the gene matches: 6. CDR3 DNA sequence: TGTGCCAGCAGCGTTAAGACAGGGGACTCCTACGAGCAGTACTTC. Protein product: CASSVKTGDSYEQYF.

This chain joins TRBV2 and TRBJ1-4, with 8 positions matching TRBD1. The germline V gene has CDR1 SNHLY and CDR2 FYNNEI. The CDR3 consists of 14 residues. With 6 bases clipped from V and 8 bases from J, the junction kept 8 bases outside the gene matches. The CDR3 DNA follows: TGTGCCAGCAGGGCCGGGACAGGCAACGAAAAACTGTTTTTT. Encoded protein: CASRAGTGNEKLFF.

The gene calls are TRBV5-1 and TRBJ2-1, with TRBD2 matching 11 bases. There are 15 residues in the CDR3. V lost 0 bases to trimming and J lost 6 bases; unmatched junction nucleotides: 2. Germline V lookup: CDR1 SGHRS, CDR2 YFSETQ. The DNA for the CDR3 is TGCGCCAGCAGCTTGGTAGCGGGAGGGGGCAATGAGCAGTTCTTC. Its translation is CASSLVAGGGNEQFF.

The J gene is TRBJ1-1, the V gene TRBV4-1; perhaps TRBD1 as D (5 bases). The CDR3 has 16 amino acids. The germline gives CDR1 MGHRA, CDR2 YSYEKL. V lost 0 bases, J lost 7 bases, and 18 bases lay in between. The CDR3 DNA sequence: TGCGCCAGCAGCCAAGATGGGGGGGGTGATCCCTATGAAGCTTTCTTT. It translates to CASSQDGGGDPYEAFF.

The V gene is TRBV29-1, the J gene TRBJ2-1; 10 positions match TRBD2. This CDR3 has 13 amino acids. V trimming: 6 bases; J trimming: 8 bases; junction bases outside the gene matches: 7. CDR1 is SQVTM, CDR2 ANQGSEA, per germline. CDR3 sequence (DNA): TGCAGCGTCCGCATGACTAGCGGGCATGAGCAGTTCTTC. Its translation is CSVRMTSGHEQFF.

This clone appeared a few times. V gene TRBV4-2 combines with J gene TRBJ2-5; tentative D call: TRBD2 (6 bases). V shed 3 bases and J shed 4 bases, with 21 bases lying between them. The CDR3 spans 17 residues. CDR1 is LGHNA and CDR2 is YNFKEQ in the germline V gene. The CDR3 spells CASSQDTGVTAGETQYF. CDR3 in DNA: TGTGCCAGCAGCCAGGACACGGGGGTCACCGCGGGAGAGACCCAGTACTTC.

This chain links TRBV4-1 with TRBJ2-3; 8 nucleotides agree with TRBD1. This CDR3 has 17 amino acids. After removal of 0 bases from V and 3 bases from J, the junction contained 8 bases not matched to a gene. CDR1 and CDR2 from the germline V gene are MGHRA and YSYEKL. CDR3: CASSQDPGQGRTDTQYF. For the CDR3, the DNA is TGCGCCAGCAGCCAAGACCCTGGACAGGGTAGAACAGATACGCAGTATTTT.

This clone was detected only a few times. The chain employs TRBV29-1 and TRBJ2-1, with D unclear. The ends were cut back, 4 bases at V and 1 base at J, with 14 bases in the middle. Germline V gives CDR1 SQVTM, CDR2 ANQGSEA. This CDR3 region has 15 residues. CDR3 residues: CSVGGRAISYNEQFF. The CDR3 DNA reads as TGCAGCGTTGGAGGTAGGGCTATATCCTACAATGAGCAGTTCTTC.

This clone was picked up a small number of times. The identical CDR3 is also encoded by other nucleotide sequences in the sample. The rearrangement joins TRBV20-1 to TRBJ2-3; D is uncertain. This CDR3 is 10 amino acids long. Germline V lookup: CDR1 DFQATT, CDR2 SNEGSKA (reference sequence). The V gene lost 3 bases and the J gene lost 6 bases, with 4 bases spanning the gap. Here the CDR3 reads CSASLDTQYF. In DNA form, the CDR3 reads TGCAGTGCTAGTTTGGATACGCAGTATTTT.

This clone was counted a few times. This rearrangement joins TRBV5-1 to TRBJ2-7; weak D call: TRBD2 (5 bases). V was shortened by 3 bases and J by 6 bases, with 16 bases between the two germline ends. CDR3 size: 14 residues. The germline V gene encodes CDR1 SGHRS and CDR2 YFSETQ. In nucleotides, the CDR3 is TGCGCCAGCAGCTCGGCTCCCCGACGGGGCGAGCAGTACTTC. Amino acids: CASSSAPRRGEQYF.

The chain couples TRBV9 to TRBJ2-5; the match to TRBD2 covers 9 bases. V was clipped by 3 bases and J by 2 bases; unmatched bases: 8. The CDR3 totals 16 residues. Per the germline V gene, CDR1 is SGDLS and CDR2 is YYNGEE. The CDR3 protein is CASSGAAGGGQETQYF. CDR3 DNA sequence: TGTGCCAGCAGCGGTGCCGCGGGAGGGGGGCAAGAGACCCAGTACTTC. The full variable domain, in which reference TRBV9 and TRBJ2-5 provide the parts outside the CDR3, is DSGVTQTPKHLITATGQRVTLRCSPRSGDLSVYWYQQSLDQGLQFLIQYYNGEERAKGNILERFSAQQFPDLHSELNLSSLELGDSALYFCASSGAAGGGQETQYFGPGTRLLVL.

The chain employs TRBV6-1 and TRBJ2-5; D gene unclear. This CDR3 comprises 14 residues. Per the germline V gene, CDR1 is MNHNS and CDR2 is SASEGT. The V end was cut by 4 bases, the J end by 0 bases, with 9 bases between. The CDR3 nucleotides are TGTGCCAGCAGTGTGGAAAACTACCAAGAGACCCAGTACTTC. Residues: CASSVENYQETQYF.

This clone was picked up a small number of times. V usage is TRBV9 and J usage is TRBJ2-5, with D perhaps TRBD2 (5 bases). Between the trimmed V and J ends, which lost 1 base and 1 base, there was a span of 11 bases. Germline CDR1 reads SGDLS; CDR2 reads YYNGEE. The CDR3 totals 15 residues. CDR3 loop: CASSVSGMGQETQYF. CDR3 DNA: TGTGCCAGCAGCGTATCCGGGATGGGCCAAGAGACCCAGTACTTC.

This chain joins TRBV29-1 and TRBJ2-7, with 7 positions matching TRBD2. Germline CDR1 and CDR2: SQVTM and ANQGSEA. The CDR3 length is 13 residues. J lost 5 bases, V lost 6 bases, and 10 bases had no gene match. For the CDR3, the DNA is TGCAGCGTACGTCGCGGGGAGGGTAACGAGCAGTACTTC. Protein: CSVRRGEGNEQYF.

The chain uses TRBV30 and TRBJ1-5; D is perhaps TRBD1 (5 bases). Germline V CDR1 and CDR2: GTSNPN, SVGIG (reference sequence). V gave up 3 bases and J gave up 3 bases, with 12 bases separating them. CDR3 size: 14 residues. CDR3 in DNA: TGTGCCTGGAGAGGGCAGGGCGCCAATCAGCCCCAGCATTTT. The encoded protein is CAWRGQGANQPQHF.

This clone was observed at least ten times. CDR3 in DNA: TGTGCCATCACTCCGACCAGCACAGATACGCAGTATTTT. Translating gives CAITPTSTDTQYF. The rearrangement uses TRBV10-3 and TRBJ2-3; no reliable D call. Germline CDR1 is ENHRY and CDR2 is SYGVKD. The CDR3 contains 13 residues. Trimming pared 7 bases from V and 0 bases from J, leaving 8 bases between.

This clone was seen once. The rearrangement uses TRBV29-1 and TRBJ1-1; D is possibly TRBD1 (5 bases). The CDR3 runs to 15 residues. V dropped 3 bases and J dropped 8 bases, with 22 bases sitting between them. In germline, CDR1 is SQVTM, CDR2 ANQGSEA. The CDR3 protein is CSVEAPFRDGQEAFF. The CDR3 DNA reads TGCAGCGTTGAGGCCCCATTCCGGGACGGGCAAGAAGCTTTCTTT. Full variable domain (missing parts from reference TRBV29-1 and TRBJ1-1): SAVISQKPSRDICQRGTSLTIQCQVDSQVTMMFWYRQQPGQSLTLIATANQGSEATYESGFVIDKFPISRPNLTFSTLTVSNMSPEDSSIYLCSVEAPFRDGQEAFFGQGTRLTVV.

V gene TRBV29-1 combines with J gene TRBJ2-2; 8 bases line up with TRBD2. Trimming at V came to 7 bases and at J to 5 bases, leaving 9 bases not matched to a gene. This CDR3 is 14 amino acids long. In germline, CDR1 is SQVTM, CDR2 ANQGSEA. CDR3 amino acids: CSARVAGRTGELFF. CDR3 bases: TGCAGCGCAAGAGTAGCGGGAAGGACCGGGGAGCTGTTTTTT.

This clone was detected a few times. V gene TRBV29-1 combines with J gene TRBJ2-3; 14 nucleotides agree with TRBD2. V was clipped by 2 bases and J by 5 bases; unmatched bases: 12. This CDR3 has 18 amino acids. Germline assignment: CDR1 SQVTM and CDR2 ANQGSEA. CDR3 bases: TGCAGCGTTGAATACCTCCTCGGGACTAGCGGGAGTATAGATACGCAGTATTTT. Amino acids: CSVEYLLGTSGSIDTQYF.

This clone was seen only a few times. The chain combines TRBV29-1 with TRBJ2-3; 10 nucleotides match TRBD2. Trimming at V came to 5 bases and at J to 3 bases, leaving 8 bases not matched to a gene. Germline-derived CDR1 and CDR2 are SQVTM and ANQGSEA. The CDR3 sequence is 15 residues long. This chain's CDR3 is CSVTGTSDSTDTQYF. CDR3 in DNA: TGCAGCGTTACCGGGACTAGCGATAGTACAGATACGCAGTATTTT.

This clone turned up a few times. This sequence joins TRBV7-2 and TRBJ2-5; D is perhaps TRBD2 (6 bases). Germline V gene sequence: CDR1 SGHTA, CDR2 FQGNSA. This CDR3 spans 13 amino acids. V lost 3 bases and J 3 bases, leaving 8 bases between the germline ends. CDR3 residues: CASSFGGEETQYF. CDR3 DNA sequence: TGTGCCAGCAGCTTCGGAGGGGAAGAGACCCAGTACTTC.

The gene calls are TRBV28 and TRBJ2-1; TRBD2 aligns across 10 bases. The J segment lost 8 bases and the V segment lost 6 bases, leaving 10 bases of the junction unmatched. Looked up from germline, CDR1 is MDHEN and CDR2 is SYDVKM. CDR3 length: 15 amino acids. In DNA, the CDR3 is TGTGCCAGCAGCTCGCCTAGCGGGAGCGACGATGAGCAGTTCTTC. It specifies CASSSPSGSDDEQFF.

This rearrangement joins TRBV7-2 to TRBJ2-3; 10 bases match TRBD2. This CDR3 comprises 17 residues. The V segment lost 2 bases and the J segment 3 bases; nucleotides outside the gene matches: 8. Germline loops: CDR1 SGHTA, CDR2 FQGNSA. CDR3 sequence (DNA): TGTGCCAGCAGCTTAATGGCTAGCGGGAGTCCGACAGATACGCAGTATTTT. This encodes CASSLMASGSPTDTQYF.